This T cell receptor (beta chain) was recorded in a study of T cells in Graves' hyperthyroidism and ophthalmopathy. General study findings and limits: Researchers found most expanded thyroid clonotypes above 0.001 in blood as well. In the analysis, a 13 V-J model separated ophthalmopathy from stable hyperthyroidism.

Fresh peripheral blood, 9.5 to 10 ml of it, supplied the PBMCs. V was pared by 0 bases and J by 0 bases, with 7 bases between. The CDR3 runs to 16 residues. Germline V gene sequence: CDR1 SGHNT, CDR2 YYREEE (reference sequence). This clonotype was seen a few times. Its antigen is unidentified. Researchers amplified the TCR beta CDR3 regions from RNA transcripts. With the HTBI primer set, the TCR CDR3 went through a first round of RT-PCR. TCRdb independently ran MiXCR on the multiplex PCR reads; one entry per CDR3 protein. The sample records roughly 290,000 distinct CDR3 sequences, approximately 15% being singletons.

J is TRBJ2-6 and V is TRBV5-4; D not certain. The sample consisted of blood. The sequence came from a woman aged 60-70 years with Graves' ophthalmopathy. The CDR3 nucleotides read TGTGCCAGCAGCTTGGCATGGGACTCTGGGGCCAACGTCCTGACTTTC. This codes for CASSLAWDSGANVLTF.